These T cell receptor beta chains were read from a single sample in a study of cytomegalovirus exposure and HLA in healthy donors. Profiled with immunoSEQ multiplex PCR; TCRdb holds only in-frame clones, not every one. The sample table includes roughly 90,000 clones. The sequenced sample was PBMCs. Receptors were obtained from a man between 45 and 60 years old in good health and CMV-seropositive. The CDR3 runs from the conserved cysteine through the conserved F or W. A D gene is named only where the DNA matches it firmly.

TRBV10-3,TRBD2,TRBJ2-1,CAISGRTSGFYNEQFF,TGTGCCATCAGTGGGAGAACTAGCGGGTTCTACAATGAGCAGTTCTTC
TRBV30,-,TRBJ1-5,CAWSVHYNQPQHF,TGTGCCTGGAGTGTACACTATAATCAGCCCCAGCATTTT
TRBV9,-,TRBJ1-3,CASSLNGGSGNTIYF,TGTGCCAGCAGCTTAAACGGGGGCTCTGGAAACACCATATATTTT
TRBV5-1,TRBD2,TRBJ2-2,CASRPIAGTGELFF,TGCGCCAGCAGACCAATAGCGGGTACCGGGGAGCTGTTTTTT
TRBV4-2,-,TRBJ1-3,CASSSRTDSSGNTIYF,TGTGCCAGCAGCAGTCGGACAGATAGTTCTGGAAACACCATATATTTT
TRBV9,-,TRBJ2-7,CASGTGQREQYF,TGTGCCAGCGGTACAGGGCAGCGCGAGCAGTACTTC
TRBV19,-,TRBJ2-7,CASSIERDYEQYF,TGTGCCAGTAGTATAGAACGGGACTACGAGCAGTACTTC
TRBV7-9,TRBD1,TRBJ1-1,CASSPLRGGEGGTEAFF,TGTGCCAGCAGCCCCCTCCGAGGGGGCGAAGGGGGCACTGAAGCTTTCTTT
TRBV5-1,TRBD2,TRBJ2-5,CASSLPLEAGGQETQYF,TGCGCCAGCAGCTTGCCCCTGGAAGCGGGAGGACAAGAGACCCAGTACTTC
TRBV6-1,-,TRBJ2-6,CASSGPGVGANVLTF,TGTGCCAGCAGTGGACCAGGGGTAGGGGCCAACGTCCTGACTTTC
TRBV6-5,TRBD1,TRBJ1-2,CASSYSGQGSGGYTF,TGTGCCAGCAGTTACTCCGGACAGGGATCGGGCGGCTACACCTTC
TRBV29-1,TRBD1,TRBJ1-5,CSATSGSGTGDQPQHF,TGCAGCGCAACGTCAGGATCCGGGACAGGGGATCAGCCCCAGCATTTT
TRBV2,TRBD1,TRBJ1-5,CASTRDSRTQHF,TGTGCCAGCACCCGGGACAGCAGGACCCAGCATTTT
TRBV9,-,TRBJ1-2,CASNPDSRNYGYTF,TGTGCCAGCAACCCCGACAGCAGAAACTATGGCTACACCTTC
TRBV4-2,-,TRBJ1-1,CASSQVAGDEAFF,TGTGCCAGCAGCCAAGTGGCAGGGGATGAAGCTTTCTTT
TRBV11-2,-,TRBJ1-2,CASSLGGGTNYGYTF,TGTGCCAGCAGCTTAGGGGGGGGCACGAACTATGGCTACACCTTC
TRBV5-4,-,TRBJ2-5,CASSGSVETQYF,TGTGCCAGCAGCGGGAGTGTCGAGACCCAGTACTTC
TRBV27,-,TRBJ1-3,CASSLRGSSGNTIYF,TGTGCCAGCAGTTTACGAGGTAGCTCTGGAAACACCATATATTTT
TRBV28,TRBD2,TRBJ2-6,CASSPREGSGGTSGANVLTF,TGTGCCAGCAGCCCCCGGGAAGGAAGCGGGGGGACTTCTGGGGCCAACGTCCTGACTTTC
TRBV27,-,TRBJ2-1,CASGRQLRSSYNEQFF,TGTGCCAGCGGCCGACAGTTGAGGAGCTCCTACAATGAGCAGTTCTTC
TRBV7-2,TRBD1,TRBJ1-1,CASSAPGQGITEAFF,TGTGCCAGCAGCGCACCGGGACAGGGTATCACTGAAGCTTTCTTT
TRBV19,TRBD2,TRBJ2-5,CASSMGGYEETQYF,TGTGCCAGTAGTATGGGGGGGTATGAGGAGACCCAGTACTTC
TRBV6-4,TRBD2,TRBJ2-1,CATGTSGRGGEQFF,TGTGCCACCGGGACTAGCGGGAGAGGCGGTGAGCAGTTCTTC
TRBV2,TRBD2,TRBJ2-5,CASAYGLVGETQYF,TGTGCCAGCGCCTACGGACTAGTTGGAGAGACCCAGTACTTC
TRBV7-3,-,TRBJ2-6,CASSLDWSGANVLTF,TGTGCCAGCAGCTTAGACTGGTCTGGGGCCAACGTCCTGACTTTC
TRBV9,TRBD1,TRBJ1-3,CASSRTTGGVYTIYF,TGTGCCAGCTCCCGTACTACAGGGGGCGTCTACACCATATATTTT
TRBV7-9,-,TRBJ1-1,CASSPDIRNTEAFF,TGTGCCAGCAGCCCTGACATCCGGAACACTGAAGCTTTCTTT
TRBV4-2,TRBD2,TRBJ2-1,CASSQDYGTTSREQFF,TGTGCCAGCAGCCAAGATTACGGGACTACTTCGCGGGAGCAGTTCTTC
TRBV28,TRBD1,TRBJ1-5,CASSSGGVFYSNQPQHF,TGTGCCAGCAGTTCAGGGGGCGTCTTCTATAGCAATCAGCCCCAGCATTTT